The 19 T cell receptor beta chains in this list originate from one sample, sequenced in a study of T cell responses to AZD1222 COVID-19 vaccine. Clones were sequenced by immunoSEQ multiplex PCR, and TCRdb holds only the in-frame ones, with some missing. This sample has 120,000 to 150,000 clones, with approximately 90% found just once. The specimen was peripheral blood, collected on day 0 of AZD1222 vaccination. The receptors stem from an adult in good health.

The chain carries TRBV5-6 and TRBJ1-2; D gene ambiguous. Deletions cut 0 bases from V and 4 bases from J, with 13 bases between. The CDR3 spans 15 residues. Germline loops: CDR1 SGHDT, CDR2 YYEEEE. CDR3 loop: CASSLALVTTYGYTF. The CDR3 region has the DNA TGTGCCAGCAGCTTGGCCTTAGTTACCACCTATGGCTACACCTTC.

The V and J genes are TRBV6-1 and TRBJ2-1; 7 bases are a match to TRBD2. Per the germline V gene, CDR1 is MNHNS and CDR2 is SASEGT. This CDR3 spans 15 amino acids. V shed 2 bases, J shed 2 bases, and the junction held 3 bases outside the gene matches. This CDR3 is CASSELAGAYNEQFF. CDR3 sequence (DNA): TGTGCCAGCAGTGAATTGGCGGGGGCCTACAATGAGCAGTTCTTC.

The chain uses TRBV2 and TRBJ2-7, with TRBD2 as a possible D gene (6 bases). CDR3 size: 12 residues. V was trimmed by 5 bases and J by 5 bases, leaving 10 bases between them. The germline V gene has CDR1 SNHLY and CDR2 FYNNEI. CDR3 nucleotide sequence: TGTGCCAGCAGTCGGTGGGGGGACGAGCAGTACTTC. This sequence encodes CASSRWGDEQYF.

This clone was seen just once. This chain's CDR3 is CASSASVKETQYF. The CDR3 DNA reads as TGTGCCAGCAGCGCTAGCGTTAAGGAGACCCAGTACTTC. This chain links TRBV2 with TRBJ2-5; a weak D match, TRBD2 (6 bases). The CDR3 has 13 residues. CDR1 and CDR2 from the germline V gene are SNHLY and FYNNEI. Between the trimmed V and J ends, which lost 6 bases and 5 bases, there was a span of 13 bases.

The chain recombines TRBV29-1 with TRBJ1-4; D gene uncertain. Germline loops: CDR1 SQVTM, CDR2 ANQGSEA. The CDR3 extends over 13 amino acids. V was shortened by 4 bases and J by 5 bases, with 11 bases between the two germline ends. The CDR3 region has the DNA TGCAGCGTTGGGGAGTCAGACAATGAAAAACTGTTTTTT. Protein product: CSVGESDNEKLFF.

Written as DNA, the CDR3 is TGTGCCAGCAGTTTAAGCCGTCCCAAGAACACTGAAGCTTTCTTT. It yields the protein CASSLSRPKNTEAFF. The genes are TRBV27 and TRBJ1-1; D gene ambiguous. V gave up 2 bases and J gave up 1 base, with 11 bases separating them. The CDR3 totals 15 residues. Germline CDR1 is MNHEY and CDR2 is SMNVEV (reference sequence).

The rearrangement joins TRBV27 to TRBJ1-6, with D unresolved. V lost 2 bases to trimming and J lost 8 bases, with 10 bases between them. Looked up from germline, CDR1 is MNHEY and CDR2 is SMNVEV (reference sequence). There are 14 residues in the CDR3. The chain's CDR3 is CASSLGQQHSPLHF. The DNA of the CDR3 is TGTGCCAGCAGTTTAGGCCAGCAACATTCACCCCTCCACTTT.

V and J are TRBV6-5 and TRBJ2-5; D is unresolved. This CDR3 is built from 15 residues. Trimming cost V 6 bases and J 5 bases, with 19 bases left between them. Germline CDR1 is MNHEY and CDR2 is SVGAGI. CDR3 in DNA: TGTGCCAGCAGCATGACGGGCCTCCTGGGGGAGACCCAGTACTTC. Protein sequence: CASSMTGLLGETQYF.

This clone was detected only once. The rearrangement uses TRBV4-3 and TRBJ2-7; 12 nucleotides agree with TRBD2. This CDR3 region has 16 residues. From germline, CDR1 is LGHNA and CDR2 YSLEER. The V gene end was trimmed by 0 bases and the J gene end by 6 bases; junction bases not matched to a gene: 6. CDR3 DNA: TGCGCCAGCAGCCAAGAGACTAGCGGGAGTCAGGGCGAGCAGTACTTC. Amino acids: CASSQETSGSQGEQYF.

CDR3 region: CASSPPGAYEQYF. The DNA of the CDR3 is TGTGCCAGCTCACCGCCCGGAGCTTACGAGCAGTACTTC. The chain recombines TRBV18 with TRBJ2-7; D not resolved. This CDR3 is built from 13 residues. The V end lost 3 bases, the J end lost 4 bases, and 10 bases lay between the germline ends. Per the germline V gene, CDR1 is KGHSH and CDR2 is LQKENI.

The V call is TRBV5-1, the J call TRBJ2-7, with TRBD2 as a possible D gene (6 bases). CDR1 SGHRS and CDR2 YFSETQ come from the germline V gene. Trimming stripped 4 bases from V and 1 base from J, with 15 bases between. The CDR3 length is 15 residues. The CDR3 spells CASSLSSGGSYEQYF. DNA of the CDR3: TGCGCCAGCAGCCTGTCCTCCGGGGGTTCCTACGAGCAGTACTTC.

The gene calls are TRBV5-1 and TRBJ2-1; TRBD2 aligns across 7 bases. The germline V gene encodes CDR1 SGHRS and CDR2 YFSETQ. The CDR3 consists of 15 residues. Trimming took 5 bases from V and 1 from J; bases not matched to a gene: 6. The CDR3 sequence is CASREGTNSYNEQFF. The CDR3 region has the DNA TGCGCCAGCAGAGAAGGGACTAATTCCTACAATGAGCAGTTCTTC.

This clone was picked up a small number of times. The CDR3 nucleotides read TGTGCCAGCTCACCCCTCTTGGGCAGGGAAGAGACCCAGTACTTC. This gives the protein CASSPLLGREETQYF. This rearrangement joins TRBV18 to TRBJ2-5, with TRBD1 as a possible D gene (5 bases). There are 15 residues in the CDR3. CDR1 is KGHSH and CDR2 is LQKENI in the germline V gene. V lost 3 bases and J lost 3, with 14 bases in between.

This rearrangement joins TRBV5-1 to TRBJ1-5; D unresolved. Germline assignment: CDR1 SGHRS and CDR2 YFSETQ. CDR3 length: 14 residues. V gave up 4 bases and J gave up 2 bases, with 10 bases separating them. The CDR3 loop is CASSPDGGNQPQHF. As DNA, the CDR3 is TGCGCCAGCAGCCCGGACGGGGGCAATCAGCCCCAGCATTTT.

The rearrangement uses TRBV5-4 and TRBJ2-1, with 11 bases that match TRBD2. The germline CDR1 and CDR2 sequences are SGHNT and YYREEE (reference sequence). This CDR3 is built from 15 residues. The V segment lost 2 bases and the J segment 8 bases; nucleotides outside the gene matches: 6. The CDR3 bases are TGTGCCAGCAGCTTCTTAGCGGGAGGGCCGGATGAGCAGTTCTTC. This sequence encodes CASSFLAGGPDEQFF.

V usage is TRBV6-5 and J usage is TRBJ2-1; D gene ambiguous. CDR1 and CDR2 (germline): MNHEY, SVGAGI. The CDR3 has 14 residues. The V end lost 9 bases, the J end lost 0 bases, and 12 bases lay between the germline ends. CDR3 bases: TGTGCCAGTGGCGGATCCTTCTCCTACAATGAGCAGTTCTTC. This codes for CASGGSFSYNEQFF.

The CDR3 DNA is TGCGCCAGCAGCCAAGAATGGATCTCTGGAAACACCATATATTTT. Translated: CASSQEWISGNTIYF. This sequence joins TRBV4-3 and TRBJ1-3; no definite D call. With 0 bases removed from V and 0 bases from J, the gap between germline ends came to 6 bases. This CDR3 spans 15 amino acids. Germline CDR1 is LGHNA and CDR2 is YSLEER.

The CDR3 region is CASSLKRESSYEQYF. CDR3 DNA: TGTGCCAGCAGCTTGAAGCGGGAGAGCTCCTACGAGCAGTACTTC. This chain uses TRBV5-4 with TRBJ2-7; 8 nucleotides match TRBD2. CDR3 length: 15 residues. Germline CDR1 is SGHNT and CDR2 is YYREEE (reference sequence). With 1 base clipped from V and 0 bases from J, the junction kept 3 bases outside the gene matches. The whole variable domain, remainder taken from reference TRBV5-4 and TRBJ2-7, is ETGVTQSPTHLIKTRGQQVTLRCSSQSGHNTVSWYQQALGQGPQFIFQYYREEENGRGNFPPRFSGLQFPNYSSELNVNALELDDSALYLCASSLKRESSYEQYFGPGTRLTVT.

J is TRBJ2-5 and V is TRBV4-1, with 11 bases aligning to TRBD1. The germline CDR1 and CDR2 sequences are MGHRA and YSYEKL. V lost 4 bases and J lost 5; bases outside the gene matches: 6. This CDR3 has 15 residues. Here the CDR3 DNA reads TGCGCCAGCAGCCCCCGGGACAGGGGGTTTGAGACCCAGTACTTC. Encoded protein: CASSPRDRGFETQYF.